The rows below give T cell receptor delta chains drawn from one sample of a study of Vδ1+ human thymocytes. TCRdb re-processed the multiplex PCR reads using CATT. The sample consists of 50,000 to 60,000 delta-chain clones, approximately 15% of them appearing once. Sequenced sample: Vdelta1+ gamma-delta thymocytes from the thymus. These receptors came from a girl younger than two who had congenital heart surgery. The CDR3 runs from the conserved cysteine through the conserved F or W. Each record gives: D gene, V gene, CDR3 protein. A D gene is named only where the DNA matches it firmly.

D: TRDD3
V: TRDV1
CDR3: CALGARRPTGGYAAYTDKLIF

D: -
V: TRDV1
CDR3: CALGELLPSANGNHTDKLIF

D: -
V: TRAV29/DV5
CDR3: CAASDVPVAVLCTDKLIF

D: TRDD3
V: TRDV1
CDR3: CALGSRGPRVLGDYTDKLIF

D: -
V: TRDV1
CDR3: CALGEGLPPNWGFGDYTDKLIF

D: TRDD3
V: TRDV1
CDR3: CALGEPPRDLSQNWGWYTDKLIF

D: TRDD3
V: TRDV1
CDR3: CALGEPKIVGDTDTSYTDKLIF

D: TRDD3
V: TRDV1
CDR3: CALGEPLLGFLTDKLIF

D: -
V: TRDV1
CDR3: CALGGPRDTGPTSPDKLIF

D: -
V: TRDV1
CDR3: CALGAPRPKRDTALYTDKLIF

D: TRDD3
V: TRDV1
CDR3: CALGELNPYEGTGVGTDKLIF

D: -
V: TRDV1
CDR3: CALGESEGSDKLIF

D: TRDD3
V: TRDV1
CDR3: CALGELTVLGDSTDKLIF

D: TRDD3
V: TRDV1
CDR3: CALGELGPGAGGYTDKLIF

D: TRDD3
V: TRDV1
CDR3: CALGEVDWSPKHWGTQTDKLIF

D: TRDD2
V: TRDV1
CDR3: CALGEPSYAGGNTDKLIF

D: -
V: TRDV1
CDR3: CALGVPLTSFPGTDKLIF

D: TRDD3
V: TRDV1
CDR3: CALGEKKGGLPTGGYTDKLIF

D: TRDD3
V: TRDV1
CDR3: CALGESRSSTGGYIYHTDKPIF

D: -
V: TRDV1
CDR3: CALGEIPERDWADGAAQLFF

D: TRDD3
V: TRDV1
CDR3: CALGTPSPLQLGDTLYYTDKLIF

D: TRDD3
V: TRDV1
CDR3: CALVPSPVLGGHPGVPHKLIF

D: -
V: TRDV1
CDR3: CALGEILLCGGDTDKLIF

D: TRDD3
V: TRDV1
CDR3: CALGEASFLPYWGIRGHKLIF

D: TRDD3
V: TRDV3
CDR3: CASFFRTPGDILGDTFDLNTDKLIF

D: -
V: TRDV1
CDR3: CALADRLGTDKLIF

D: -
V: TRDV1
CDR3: CALGELDASLGTPYTDKLIF

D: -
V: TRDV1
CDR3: CALGHVHSGDPQRAKLIF

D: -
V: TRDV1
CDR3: CALGPRPGTDKLIF